This T cell receptor (beta chain) was obtained from a study of control samples from healthy donors and cancer patients. Generated by immunoSEQ multiplex PCR, the TCRdb table keeps only in-frame clones and is missing some. Of about 140,000 clones detected, roughly 94% appear once; the ten largest clones hold about an eighth. This clonotype originated in a man aged 40-50 years in good health. Sequenced material: blood.

CDR3 nucleotides: TGTGCCAGCAGCTTAGATGGACTGGGCCCAGGGAACACCGGGGAGCTGTTTTTT. Its protein is CASSLDGLGPGNTGELFF. This rearrangement joins TRBV7-3 to TRBJ2-2, with D possibly being TRBD2 (5 bases). Trimming pared 2 bases from V and 1 base from J, leaving 17 bases between. The CDR3 totals 18 residues. Germline V gene sequence: CDR1 SGHTA, CDR2 FQGTGA.